The 22 T cell receptor beta chains presented below share a single source sample, sequenced in a study of T cells in Graves' hyperthyroidism and ophthalmopathy. The CDR3 regions of TCR beta were amplified from RNA transcripts. TCR CDR3 underwent first-round RT-PCR with the HTBI primer set. In TCRdb, the multiplex PCR reads were re-called with MiXCR into one record per CDR3 protein. Among more than 600,000 distinct CDR3 sequences listed, about a sixth were seen once. Input material: blood. The source is a man younger than 35 with Graves' hyperthyroidism.

This clonotype was counted between two and nine times. This chain joins TRBV13 and TRBJ2-6; D call uncertain. Deletions cut 5 bases from V and 0 bases from J, with 23 bases between. Looked up from germline, CDR1 is PRHDT and CDR2 is FYEKMQ (reference sequence). This CDR3 has 20 amino acids. Here the CDR3 reads CASSATLGAKIHSGANVLTF. The CDR3 DNA follows: TGTGCCAGCAGCGCCACCCTCGGAGCTAAGATTCACTCTGGGGCCAACGTCCTGACTTTC.

This clonotype appeared many times. This chain uses TRBV29-1 with TRBJ1-1; tentative D call: TRBD1 (5 bases). V was pared by 5 bases and J by 1 base, with 8 bases between. CDR3 length: 12 amino acids. Looked up from germline, CDR1 is SQVTM and CDR2 is ANQGSEA. CDR3 nucleotides: TGCAGCGTTCTGGGACGGAACACTGAAGCTTTCTTT. Its protein product is CSVLGRNTEAFF.

Comments on this clonotype: One base away lies a much larger clone, so this may be a sequencing read error. This chain uses TRBV6-1 with TRBJ2-3, with D uncertain. V was cut by 6 bases and J by 1 base, with 5 bases left in between. The CDR3 runs to 12 residues. Per the germline V gene, CDR1 is MNHNS and CDR2 is SASEGT. As DNA, the CDR3 is TGTGCCAGCAGGATAGGCACAGATACGCAGTATTTT. Amino acid sequence: CASRIGTDTQYF.

This clonotype was found many times. This chain uses TRBV28 with TRBJ1-4, with D maybe TRBD1 (5 bases). The CDR3 spans 16 residues. CDR1 and CDR2 (germline): MDHEN, SYDVKM. Trimming shortened V by 8 bases and J by 0 bases, and 16 bases separated the two germline ends. The CDR3 here is CASSLPGTTTNEKLFF. The CDR3 bases are TGTGCCAGCTCTCTCCCGGGGACGACAACTAATGAAAAACTGTTTTTT.

The J gene is TRBJ2-3, the V gene TRBV7-8; D might be TRBD1 (5 bases). From germline, CDR1 is SGHVS and CDR2 FQNEAQ. This CDR3 is 15 amino acids long. The germline V and J ends were trimmed by 0 bases and 1 base, with 8 bases remaining between them. CDR3 DNA sequence: TGTGCCAGCAGCTTAGCCAGGGTGCGCACAGATACGCAGTATTTT. Residues: CASSLARVRTDTQYF.

This clonotype came up a few times. The chain is built from TRBV11-2 and TRBJ2-3; tentatively, D is TRBD2 (6 bases). The germline V gene has CDR1 SGHAT and CDR2 FQNNGV. Trimming took 5 bases from V and 5 from J, leaving 20 bases between them. The CDR3 sequence is 16 residues long. This CDR3 is CASSPAGSGYLDTQYF. Written as DNA, the CDR3 is TGTGCCAGCAGCCCAGCGGGCTCAGGTTATTTAGATACGCAGTATTTT.

This clonotype was counted many times. The V gene is TRBV12-3 or TRBV12-4, the J gene TRBJ1-2; the D is unclear. V was clipped by 0 bases and J by 4 bases, with 9 bases between them. This CDR3 spans 14 amino acids. CDR3 in amino acids: CASSLAGFPYGYTF. For the CDR3, the DNA is TGTGCCAGCAGTTTAGCCGGGTTTCCCTATGGCTACACCTTC.

The chain has TRBV29-1 and TRBJ1-1; TRBD1 agrees at 8 bases. The trim removed 4 bases at V and 1 base at J, leaving 5 bases unmatched. The CDR3 sequence is 14 residues long. Per the germline V gene, CDR1 is SQVTM and CDR2 is ANQGSEA. Here the CDR3 reads CSVGQGAWNTEAFF. The CDR3 bases are TGCAGCGTTGGTCAGGGGGCTTGGAACACTGAAGCTTTCTTT.

This clonotype was detected only a few times. The rearrangement joins TRBV6-2 or TRBV6-3 to TRBJ2-1; the match to TRBD2 covers 7 bases. With V trimmed by 2 bases and J by 0 bases, 7 bases remained unmatched. CDR1 and CDR2 from the germline V gene are MNHEY and SVGEGT. The CDR3 loop spans 17 amino acids. The CDR3 DNA reads TGTGCCAGCAGTTACGGGGCAGCGGGAATCTCCTACAATGAGCAGTTCTTC. It specifies CASSYGAAGISYNEQFF.

In regard to this clonotype: Here the CDR3 omits its conserved ending phenylalanine or tryptophan, so a read error is the likely source. J is TRBJ2-7 and V is TRBV6-1; 7 nucleotides align to TRBD2. Losses at the gene ends were 5 bases for V and 5 bases for J; bases not matched to a gene: 9. The CDR3 is 14 amino acids. Germline lookup yields CDR1 MNHNS and CDR2 SASEGT. The CDR3 nucleotides are TGTGCCAGCAGTCAAACGTTTACTAGCGACGAGCAGTACTCC. Its protein product is CASSQTFTSDEQYS.

Concerning this clonotype: A much larger clone differs from this one at a single base, so this may be a read error. This chain connects TRBV28 to TRBJ1-5; no reliable D call. Germline V gives CDR1 MDHEN, CDR2 SYDVKM. Trimming cost V 7 bases and J 0 bases, with 7 bases left between them. The CDR3 is 13 amino acids. CDR3 sequence reads: CASTAYSNQPQHF. The DNA for the CDR3 is TGTGCCAGCACAGCTTATAGCAATCAGCCCCAGCATTTT.

This clonotype was seen ten or more times. The chain has TRBV5-5 and TRBJ1-1, with D tentatively TRBD1 (5 bases). CDR1 and CDR2 from the germline V gene are SGHKS and YYEKEE (reference sequence). Trimming took off 0 bases at V and 4 bases at J, with 13 bases between the two ends. The CDR3 runs to 15 residues. The CDR3: CASSLGGVPGTEAFF. CDR3 sequence (DNA): TGTGCCAGCAGCTTGGGAGGGGTCCCAGGCACTGAAGCTTTCTTT.

CDR3: CATSARWDRGVHEQFF. CDR3 DNA: TGTGCCACCAGTGCAAGGTGGGACAGGGGGGTTCATGAGCAGTTCTTC. V gene TRBV24-1 combines with J gene TRBJ2-1, with TRBD1 identical over 11 bases. There are 16 residues in the CDR3. The trim removed 5 bases at V and 8 bases at J, leaving 10 bases unmatched. Germline CDR1 and CDR2: KGHDR and SFDVKD.

This clonotype was counted ten times or more. The chain has TRBV19 and TRBJ2-7; 10 bases are shared with TRBD2. Looked up from germline, CDR1 is LNHDA and CDR2 is SQIVND (reference sequence). The CDR3 runs to 18 residues. After removal of 3 bases from V and 1 base from J, the junction contained 12 bases not matched to a gene. The CDR3 region has the DNA TGTGCCAGTAGTATCTCCCTCATCGGGACTAGCGCTTCCTACGAGCAGTACTTC. Protein product: CASSISLIGTSASYEQYF.

This clonotype appeared many times. V and J are TRBV7-3 and TRBJ2-3, with 9 bases lining up with TRBD1. J lost 2 bases, V lost 5 bases, and 11 bases had no gene match. The germline CDR1 and CDR2 sequences are SGHTA and FQGTGA. The CDR3 runs to 17 residues. For the CDR3, the DNA is TGTGCCAGCAGCCCTACTGAACGGGACAGGGTCACAGATACGCAGTATTTT. Protein product: CASSPTERDRVTDTQYF.

This clonotype was recorded many times. V is TRBV28 and J is TRBJ2-7, with D possibly being TRBD2 (5 bases). V was clipped by 3 bases and J by 5 bases, with 11 bases between them. Germline-derived CDR1 and CDR2 are MDHEN and SYDVKM. CDR3 length: 13 residues. CDR3 amino acids: CASSLRGRHEQYF. The CDR3 DNA is TGTGCCAGCAGTTTGAGAGGGCGGCACGAGCAGTACTTC.

Regarding this clonotype: A much more abundant neighbour one base away suggests this may be a read error. This sequence joins TRBV2 and TRBJ1-4; perhaps TRBD1 as D (6 bases). The CDR3 totals 13 residues. The germline CDR1 and CDR2 sequences are SNHLY and FYNNEI. CDR3 sequence reads: CASSGQVNERLFF. CDR3 nucleotides: TGTGCCAGCAGTGGACAGGTTAATGAAAGACTGTTTTTT.

This clonotype was observed at least ten times. The chain joins TRBV15 to TRBJ1-1; D is undetermined. Germline V CDR1 and CDR2: LNHNV, YYDKDF (reference sequence). This CDR3 has 15 residues. Trimming shortened V by 0 bases and J by 1 base, and 9 bases separated the two germline ends. CDR3 bases: TGTGCCACCAGCAGAGATCGTGGCTGGAACACTGAAGCTTTCTTT. Translation: CATSRDRGWNTEAFF.

This clonotype showed up many times. The genes are TRBV6-1 and TRBJ1-1, with a tentative D call TRBD1 (5 bases). Germline-derived CDR1 and CDR2 are MNHNS and SASEGT. CDR3 length: 16 residues. The V end was cut by 7 bases, the J end by 1 base, with 19 bases between. CDR3 in amino acids: CASKGPPQAPNTEAFF. CDR3 bases: TGTGCCAGCAAGGGCCCACCACAGGCGCCGAACACTGAAGCTTTCTTT.

This chain uses TRBV19 with TRBJ1-4; 7 bases align to TRBD1. Germline-derived CDR1 and CDR2 are LNHDA and SQIVND (reference sequence). Trimming took 5 bases from V and 7 from J; bases not matched to a gene: 7. The CDR3 length is 14 residues. CDR3 sequence reads: CASSSRQGTEKLFF. CDR3 sequence (DNA): TGTGCCAGTAGTTCTCGACAGGGTACTGAAAAACTGTTTTTT.

In this sample, this clonotype turned up many times. The chain combines TRBV27 with TRBJ2-1, with 11 positions matching TRBD2. The V segment lost 6 bases and the J segment 5 bases; nucleotides outside the gene matches: 12. The CDR3 contains 17 residues. The V gene's germline CDR1 is MNHEY and CDR2 SMNVEV (reference sequence). CDR3 sequence: CASSTRVSGRANNEQFF. The CDR3 DNA follows: TGTGCCAGCAGCACCCGAGTTAGCGGGAGGGCTAACAATGAGCAGTTCTTC.

This clonotype was observed a handful of times. The chain combines TRBV4-1 with TRBJ2-7, with D tentatively TRBD1 (5 bases). Per germline, CDR1 MGHRA and CDR2 YSYEKL. V was pared by 5 bases and J by 0 bases, with 14 bases between. This CDR3 region has 15 residues. The CDR3 sequence: CASSALGRSSYEQYF. The CDR3 DNA is TGCGCCAGCAGCGCCTTGGGGCGGAGCTCCTACGAGCAGTACTTC.